This TCR beta chain was sequenced for a study of blood T cell repertoires in COVID-19. Turning to the study itself: The samples span acute and convalescent COVID-19 from the United States, Italy and Spain. PBMCs, B-cell-depleted T cells, or T cells were the source of the cDNA or gDNA that made up the material.

Original analysis: It was from reference gene primer amplification that nucleated cell counts were estimated. The method was immunoSEQ multiplex PCR; TCRdb's version includes in-frame clones alone and lacks a portion of them. The V and J calls and clone size were taken over from that table, and D and trimming were inferred from the DNA. The table shows 73,000 or so clones, with over 70% occurring only once. Trimming at V came to 4 bases and at J to 6 bases, leaving 4 bases not matched to a gene. CDR1 and CDR2 (germline): SGHTA, FQGTGA. The CDR3 loop spans 16 amino acids. This clone was detected only a few times.

The V and J genes are TRBV7-3 and TRBJ2-2, with TRBD2 identical over 14 bases. This receptor was identified in a man in his 60s with acute or convalescent COVID-19. Sequencing used peripheral blood. DNA of the CDR3: TGTGCCAGCAGCTCAGGGACTAGCGGGAGAGCCGGGGAGCTGTTTTTT. Its protein product is CASSSGTSGRAGELFF. Supplemented by reference TRBV7-3 and TRBJ2-2, the full variable domain reads GAGVSQTPSNKVTEKGKYVELRCDPISGHTALYWYRQSLGQGPEFLIYFQGTGAADDSGLPNDRFFAVRPEGSVSTLKIQRTERGDSAVYLCASSSGTSGRAGELFFGEGSRLTVL.